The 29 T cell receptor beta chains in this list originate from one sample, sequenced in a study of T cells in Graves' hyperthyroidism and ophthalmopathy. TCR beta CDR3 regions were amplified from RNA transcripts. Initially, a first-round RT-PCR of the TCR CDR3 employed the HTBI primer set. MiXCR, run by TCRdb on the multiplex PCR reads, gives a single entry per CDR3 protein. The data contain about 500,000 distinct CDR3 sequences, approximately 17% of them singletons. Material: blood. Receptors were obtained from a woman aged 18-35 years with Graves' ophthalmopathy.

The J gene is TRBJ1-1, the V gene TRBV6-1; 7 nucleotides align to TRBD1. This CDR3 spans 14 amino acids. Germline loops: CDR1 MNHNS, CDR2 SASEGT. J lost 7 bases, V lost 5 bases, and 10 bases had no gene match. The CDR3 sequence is CASSKPGTVGEAFF. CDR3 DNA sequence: TGTGCCAGCAGTAAACCCGGGACAGTTGGTGAAGCTTTCTTT.

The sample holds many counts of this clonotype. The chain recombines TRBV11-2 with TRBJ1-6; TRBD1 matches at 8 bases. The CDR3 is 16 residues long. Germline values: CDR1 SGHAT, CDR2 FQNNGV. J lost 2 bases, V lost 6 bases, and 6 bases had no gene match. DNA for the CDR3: TGTGCCAGCAGGAGGGCAGGGGGCGCCTATAATTCACCCCTCCACTTT. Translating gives CASRRAGGAYNSPLHF.

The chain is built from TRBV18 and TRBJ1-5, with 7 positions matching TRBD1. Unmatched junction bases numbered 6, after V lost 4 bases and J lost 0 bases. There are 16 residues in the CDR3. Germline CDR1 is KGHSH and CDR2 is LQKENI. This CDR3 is CASSLTGTDSNQPQHF. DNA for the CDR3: TGTGCCAGCTCACTCACCGGGACAGATAGCAATCAGCCCCAGCATTTT.

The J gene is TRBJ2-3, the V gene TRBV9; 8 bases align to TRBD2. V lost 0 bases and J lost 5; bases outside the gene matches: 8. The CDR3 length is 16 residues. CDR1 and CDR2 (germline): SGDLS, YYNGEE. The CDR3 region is CASSVGSGGIIDTQYF. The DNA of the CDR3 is TGTGCCAGCAGCGTAGGTTCGGGGGGGATAATAGATACGCAGTATTTT.

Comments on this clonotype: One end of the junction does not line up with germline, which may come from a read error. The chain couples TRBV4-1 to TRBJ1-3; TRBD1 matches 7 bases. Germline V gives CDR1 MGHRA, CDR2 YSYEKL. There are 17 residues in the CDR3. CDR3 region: CASSQELWDSSGNTIYF. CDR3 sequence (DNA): TGTGCCAGCAGCCAAGAATTATGGGACAGCTCTGGAAACACCATATATTTT.

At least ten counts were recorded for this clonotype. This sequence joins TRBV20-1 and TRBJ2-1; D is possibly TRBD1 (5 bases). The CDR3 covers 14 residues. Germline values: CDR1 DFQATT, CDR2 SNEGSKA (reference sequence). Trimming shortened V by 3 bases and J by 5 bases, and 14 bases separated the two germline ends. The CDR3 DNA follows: TGCAGTGCTAGTATCCTTAGGGGAAACAATGAGCAGTTCTTC. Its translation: CSASILRGNNEQFF.

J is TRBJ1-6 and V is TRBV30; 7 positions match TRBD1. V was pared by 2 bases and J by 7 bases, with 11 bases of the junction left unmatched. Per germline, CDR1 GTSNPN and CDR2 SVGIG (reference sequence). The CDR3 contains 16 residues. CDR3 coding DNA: TGTGCCTGGAGTTGGGTAAAGGGACAGTGGAATTCACCCCTCCACTTT. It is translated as CAWSWVKGQWNSPLHF.

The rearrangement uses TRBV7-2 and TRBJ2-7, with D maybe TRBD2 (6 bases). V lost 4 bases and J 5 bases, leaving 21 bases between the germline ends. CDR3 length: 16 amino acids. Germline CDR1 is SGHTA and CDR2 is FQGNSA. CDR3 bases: TGTGCCAGCAGCTACACCGGGCCCGGCGGGGATAACGAGCAGTACTTC. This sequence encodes CASSYTGPGGDNEQYF.

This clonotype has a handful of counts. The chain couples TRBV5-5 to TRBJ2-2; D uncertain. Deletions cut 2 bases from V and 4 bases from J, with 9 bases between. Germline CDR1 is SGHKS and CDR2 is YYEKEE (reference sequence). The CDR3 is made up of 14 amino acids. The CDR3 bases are TGTGCCAGCAGCTTCGGAATTATCACCGGGGAGCTGTTTTTT. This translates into CASSFGIITGELFF.

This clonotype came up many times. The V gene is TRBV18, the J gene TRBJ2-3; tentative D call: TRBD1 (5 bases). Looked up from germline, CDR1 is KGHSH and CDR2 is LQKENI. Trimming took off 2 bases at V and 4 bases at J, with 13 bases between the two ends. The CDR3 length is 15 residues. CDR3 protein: CASSPVGLGADTQYF. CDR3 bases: TGTGCCAGCTCACCAGTGGGCCTAGGGGCAGATACGCAGTATTTT. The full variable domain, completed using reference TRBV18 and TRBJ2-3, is NAGVMQNPRHLVRRRGQEARLRCSPMKGHSHVYWYRQLPEEGLKFMVYLQKENIIDESGMPKERFSAEFPKEGPSILRIQQVVRGDSAAYFCASSPVGLGADTQYFGPGTRLTVL.

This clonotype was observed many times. DNA for the CDR3: TGTGCCAGCAGCCTTTCTTCAGGGGGTCCCCCCTACGAGCAGTACTTC. Its protein is CASSLSSGGPPYEQYF. This rearrangement joins TRBV28 to TRBJ2-7, with 7 bases matching TRBD1. This CDR3 spans 16 amino acids. V was clipped by 6 bases and J by 2 bases; unmatched bases: 13. Per the germline V gene, CDR1 is MDHEN and CDR2 is SYDVKM.

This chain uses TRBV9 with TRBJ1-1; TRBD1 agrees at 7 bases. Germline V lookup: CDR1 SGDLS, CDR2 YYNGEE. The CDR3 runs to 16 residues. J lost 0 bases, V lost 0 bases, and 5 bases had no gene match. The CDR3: CASSVGDSAMNTEAFF. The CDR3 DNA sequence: TGTGCCAGCAGCGTAGGGGACAGTGCGATGAACACTGAAGCTTTCTTT.

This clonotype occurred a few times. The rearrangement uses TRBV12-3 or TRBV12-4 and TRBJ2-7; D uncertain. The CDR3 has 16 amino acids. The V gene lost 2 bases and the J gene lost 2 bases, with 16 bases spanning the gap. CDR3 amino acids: CASSLFGSGRAYEQYF. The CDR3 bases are TGTGCCAGCAGTTTATTTGGTTCGGGCAGAGCCTACGAGCAGTACTTC.

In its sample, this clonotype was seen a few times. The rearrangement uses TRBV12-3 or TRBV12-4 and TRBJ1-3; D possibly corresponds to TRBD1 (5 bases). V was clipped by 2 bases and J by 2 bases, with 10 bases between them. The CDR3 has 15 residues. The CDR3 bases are TGTGCCAGCAGTTTAACGGGGGTAACTGGAAACACCATATATTTT. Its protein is CASSLTGVTGNTIYF.

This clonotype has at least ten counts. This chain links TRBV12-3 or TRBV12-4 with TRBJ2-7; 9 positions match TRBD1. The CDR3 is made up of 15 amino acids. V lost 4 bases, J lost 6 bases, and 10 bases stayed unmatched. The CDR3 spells CASSSPGQGYGEQYF. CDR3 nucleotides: TGTGCCAGCAGTTCACCGGGACAGGGTTACGGCGAGCAGTACTTC.

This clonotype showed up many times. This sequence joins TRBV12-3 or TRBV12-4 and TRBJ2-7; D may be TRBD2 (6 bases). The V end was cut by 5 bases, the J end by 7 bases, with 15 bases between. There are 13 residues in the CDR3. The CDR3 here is CASSPSQAGEQYF. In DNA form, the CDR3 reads TGTGCCAGCAGTCCATCCCAGGCGGGAGAGCAGTACTTC.

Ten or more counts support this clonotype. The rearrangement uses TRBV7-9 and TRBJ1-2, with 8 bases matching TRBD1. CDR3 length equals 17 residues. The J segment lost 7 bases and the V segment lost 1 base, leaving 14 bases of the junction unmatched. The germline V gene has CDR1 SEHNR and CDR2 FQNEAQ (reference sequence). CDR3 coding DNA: TGTGCCAGCAGCTTAGGAAGGACAGGGATCATTTTCCCTGGCTACACCTTC. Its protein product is CASSLGRTGIIFPGYTF.

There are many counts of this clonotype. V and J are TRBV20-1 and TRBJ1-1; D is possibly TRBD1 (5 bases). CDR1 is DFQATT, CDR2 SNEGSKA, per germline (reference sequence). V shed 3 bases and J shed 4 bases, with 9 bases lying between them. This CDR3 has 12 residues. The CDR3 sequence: CSARQGSTEAFF. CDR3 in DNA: TGCAGTGCTAGGCAGGGCTCCACTGAAGCTTTCTTT.

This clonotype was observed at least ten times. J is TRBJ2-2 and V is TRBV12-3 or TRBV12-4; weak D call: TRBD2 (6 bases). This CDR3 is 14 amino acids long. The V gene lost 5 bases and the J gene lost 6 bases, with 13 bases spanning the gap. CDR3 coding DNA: TGTGCCAGCAGTCGCCGGAGGGTCCCCGGGGAGCTGTTTTTT. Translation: CASSRRRVPGELFF.

The CDR3 here is CSASTGTAQETQYF. CDR3 coding DNA: TGCAGTGCTAGCACCGGGACAGCTCAAGAGACCCAGTACTTC. The chain joins TRBV20-1 to TRBJ2-5; 7 bases align to TRBD1. V lost 3 bases, J lost 2 bases, and 6 bases stayed unmatched. The CDR3 loop spans 14 amino acids. CDR1 is DFQATT and CDR2 is SNEGSKA in the germline V gene (reference sequence).

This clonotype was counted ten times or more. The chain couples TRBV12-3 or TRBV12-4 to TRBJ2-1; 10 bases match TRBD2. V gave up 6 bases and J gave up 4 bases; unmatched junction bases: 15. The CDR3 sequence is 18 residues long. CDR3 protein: CASSLRLAGAGPYNEQFF. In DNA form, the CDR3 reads TGTGCCAGCAGCTTGAGGCTAGCGGGAGCTGGCCCATACAATGAGCAGTTCTTC.

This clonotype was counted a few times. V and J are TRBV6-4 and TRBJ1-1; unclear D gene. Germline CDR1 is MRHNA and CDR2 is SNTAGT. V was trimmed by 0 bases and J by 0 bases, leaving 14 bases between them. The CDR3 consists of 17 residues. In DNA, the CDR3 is TGTGCCAGCAGTGACTCGGTGGACGGCGGGATGAACACTGAAGCTTTCTTT. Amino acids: CASSDSVDGGMNTEAFF.

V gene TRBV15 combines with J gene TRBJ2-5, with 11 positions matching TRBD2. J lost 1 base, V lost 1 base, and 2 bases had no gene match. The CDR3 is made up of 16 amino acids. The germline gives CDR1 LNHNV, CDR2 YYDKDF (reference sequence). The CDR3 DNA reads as TGTGCCACCAGCAGAGGACTAGCGGGGATCCAAGAGACCCAGTACTTC. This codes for CATSRGLAGIQETQYF. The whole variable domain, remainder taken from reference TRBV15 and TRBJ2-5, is DAMVIQNPRYQVTQFGKPVTLSCSQTLNHNVMYWYQQKSSQAPKLLFHYYDKDFNNEADTPDNFQSRRPNTSFCFLDIRSPGLGDTAMYLCATSRGLAGIQETQYFGPGTRLLVL.

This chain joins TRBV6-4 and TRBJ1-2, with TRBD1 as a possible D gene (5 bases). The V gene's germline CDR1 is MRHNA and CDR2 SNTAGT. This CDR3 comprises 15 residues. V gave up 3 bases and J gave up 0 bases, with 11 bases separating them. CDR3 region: CASSEGHTANYGYTF. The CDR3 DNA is TGTGCCAGCAGTGAAGGACATACAGCTAACTATGGCTACACCTTC.

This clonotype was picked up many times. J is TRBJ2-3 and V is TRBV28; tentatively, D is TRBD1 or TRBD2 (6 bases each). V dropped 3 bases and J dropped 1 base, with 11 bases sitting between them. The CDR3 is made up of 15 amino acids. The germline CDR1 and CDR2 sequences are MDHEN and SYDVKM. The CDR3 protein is CASSLGAGRTDTQYF. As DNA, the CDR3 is TGTGCCAGCAGTTTGGGGGCGGGACGCACAGATACGCAGTATTTT.

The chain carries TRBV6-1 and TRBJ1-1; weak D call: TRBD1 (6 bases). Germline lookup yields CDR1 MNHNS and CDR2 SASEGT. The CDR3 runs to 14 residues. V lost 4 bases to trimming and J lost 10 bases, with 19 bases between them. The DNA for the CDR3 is TGTGCCAGCAGTGCTAACACAGGGTCCGTGGGAGCTTTCTTT. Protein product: CASSANTGSVGAFF.

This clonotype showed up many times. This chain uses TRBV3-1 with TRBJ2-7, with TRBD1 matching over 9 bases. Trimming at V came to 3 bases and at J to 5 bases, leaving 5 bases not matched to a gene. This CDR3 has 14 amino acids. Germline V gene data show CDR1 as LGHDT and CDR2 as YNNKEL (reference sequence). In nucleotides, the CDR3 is TGTGCCAGCAGCCAGGCCGGGACAGGGAACGAGCAGTACTTC. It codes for CASSQAGTGNEQYF.

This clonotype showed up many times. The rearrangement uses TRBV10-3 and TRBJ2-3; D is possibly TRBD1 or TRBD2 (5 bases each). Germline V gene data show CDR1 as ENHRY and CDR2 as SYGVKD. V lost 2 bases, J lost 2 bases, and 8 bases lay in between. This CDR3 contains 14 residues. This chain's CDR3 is CAISEGGNTDTQYF. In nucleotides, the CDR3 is TGTGCCATCAGTGAGGGGGGAAACACAGATACGCAGTATTTT.

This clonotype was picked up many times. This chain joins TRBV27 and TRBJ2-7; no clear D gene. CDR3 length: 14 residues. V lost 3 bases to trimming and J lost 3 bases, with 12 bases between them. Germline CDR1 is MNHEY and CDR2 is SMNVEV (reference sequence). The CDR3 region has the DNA TGTGCCAGCAGTTTCTCCTACGGGTTCTACGAGCAGTACTTC. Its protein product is CASSFSYGFYEQYF.